The next 9 T cell receptor beta chains were all read from a single sample in a study of T cells in women clearing cervical HPV infection. The assay was immunoSEQ multiplex PCR, and TCRdb's table has in-frame clones only and misses some. The sample features roughly 32,000 clones, with 3.5% in its top ten. Sequences were obtained from blood buffy coat. Receptors were obtained from a woman between 18 and 75 years old with a cervical HPV16 infection that either progressed to CIN3+ or cleared (not recorded which).

Note on this clone: The read finishes 3 residues shy of the CDR3 end, and the germline J gene is used to complete it. The chain couples TRBV28 to TRBJ1-5; 10 bases agree with TRBD1. V was clipped by 3 bases and J by 7 bases; unmatched bases: 3. Germline V gene sequence: CDR1 MDHEN, CDR2 SYDVKM. This CDR3 spans 14 amino acids. CDR3 region: CASSLTGGRQPQHF. The sequenced part of the CDR3 DNA is TGTGCCAGCAGTTTGACAGGGGGCAGACAGCCC.

As for this clone: The sequence runs out 3 residues before the end of the CDR3; the remainder is reconstructed from the germline J gene. This rearrangement joins TRBV28 to TRBJ2-3; 11 bases fit TRBD2. The length of the CDR3 is 19 residues. Germline V gene sequence: CDR1 MDHEN, CDR2 SYDVKM. Trimming took 7 bases from V and 6 from J; bases not matched to a gene: 21. The CDR3 loop is CASNVGSPVRGLAGDTQYF. The sequenced part of the CDR3 DNA is TGTGCCAGCAACGTTGGTAGCCCCGTACGAGGACTAGCGGGTGATACG.

About this clone itself: The sequence runs out 3 residues before the end of the CDR3; the remainder is reconstructed from the germline J gene. The chain combines TRBV5-4 with TRBJ2-1; 12 bases match TRBD2. The CDR3 sequence is 16 residues long. In germline, CDR1 is SGHNT, CDR2 YYREEE (reference sequence). V lost 3 bases, J lost 5 bases, and 6 bases stayed unmatched. Incomplete CDR3 DNA: TGTGCCAGCAGCTCCCCACTAGCGGGAGGACACAATGAG. It translates to CASSSPLAGGHNE. From start to end, the CDR3 is CASSSPLAGGHNEQFF.

Worth noting for this clone: The read is 3 residues too short to cover the CDR3 end, so that end is filled in from the germline J gene. This chain uses TRBV29-1 with TRBJ1-3; TRBD1 matches at 7 bases. The V segment lost 6 bases and the J segment 4 bases; nucleotides outside the gene matches: 6. The CDR3 is 13 residues long. Per germline, CDR1 SQVTM and CDR2 ANQGSEA. The CDR3 loop is CSVVGTVGNTIYF. CDR3 DNA (partial): TGCAGCGTCGTGGGGACAGTAGGAAACACC.

Regarding this clone: The CDR3 end is not reached by the read, which stops 3 residues before it; the germline J gene fills it in. The chain combines TRBV2 with TRBJ1-1; 8 bases are shared with TRBD1. This CDR3 spans 13 amino acids. J lost 0 bases, V lost 6 bases, and 0 bases had no gene match. CDR1 and CDR2 (germline): SNHLY, FYNNEI. This CDR3 reads CASRDRVNTEAFF. The covered CDR3 bases are TGTGCCAGCAGGGACAGGGTGAACACTGAA.

As regards this clone: The CDR3 end lies 3 residues beyond the end of the read and is filled in from the germline J gene. The chain links TRBV5-4 to TRBJ2-1; the D is unclear. V dropped 4 bases and J dropped 0 bases, with 11 bases sitting between them. CDR3 size: 15 residues. Germline CDR1 SGHNT, CDR2 YYREEE (reference sequence). This CDR3 is CASSPSTSSYNEQFF. The sequenced part of the CDR3 DNA is TGTGCCAGCAGCCCCTCCACCAGCTCCTACAATGAG.

Note on this clone: With the read ending 3 residues before the CDR3 end, the germline J gene is used to fill in that end. The chain links TRBV2 to TRBJ2-2; no reliable D call. Germline assignment: CDR1 SNHLY and CDR2 FYNNEI. The V gene lost 5 bases and the J gene lost 0 bases, with 13 bases spanning the gap. The CDR3 contains 16 residues. The part of the CDR3 DNA that was read is TGTGCCAGCAGTCTACAAGACACCGCGAACACCGGGGAG. Encoded protein: CASSLQDTANTGE. The full CDR3 is CASSLQDTANTGELFF.

Notes on this clone: Sequencing ends 3 residues short of the CDR3 end; the germline J gene provides the rest. This chain joins TRBV11-2 and TRBJ2-7, with TRBD1 matching over 8 bases. The J segment lost 6 bases and the V segment lost 5 bases, leaving 9 bases of the junction unmatched. Germline CDR1 reads SGHAT; CDR2 reads FQNNGV. The CDR3 length is 14 residues. CDR3 bases read: TGTGCCAGCAGCGAGACAGGGGCTGCTAGCGAG. Translating gives CASSETGAASE. The CDR3 reads in full as CASSETGAASEQYF. Together with reference TRBV11-2 and TRBJ2-7, the CDR3 gives the full variable domain: EAGVAQSPRYKIIEKRQSVAFWCNPISGHATLYWYQQILGQGPKLLIQFQNNGVVDDSQLPKDRFSAERLKGVDSTLKIQPAKLEDSAVYLCASSETGAASEQYFGPGTRLTVT.

About this clone itself: An end of the junction does not agree with germline; a read error may underlie this. The read gets to within 3 residues of the CDR3 end, and the germline J gene fills in the rest. This chain connects TRBV18 to TRBJ1-5, with 9 bases lining up with TRBD1. The CDR3 is 17 residues long. Germline loops: CDR1 KGHSH, CDR2 LQKENI. The CDR3 protein is CASSPPGQGGKNQPQHF. CDR3 bases read: TGTGCCAGCTCCCCACCGGGACAGGGAGGAAAAAATCAGCCC.